The source of this TCR beta chain is a study of cytomegalovirus exposure and HLA in healthy donors. The PCR ran on 60 Vbeta and 13 Jbeta primers. TCRdb's copy holds only in-frame clones and misses some; the assay was immunoSEQ multiplex PCR. This sample carries approximately 210,000 clones, about three quarters of them seen once, and the ten largest clones take 1.5% to 2%. Healthy people donating bone marrow made up the donors. The germline V gene has CDR1 ENHRY and CDR2 SYGVKD. V dropped 0 bases and J dropped 5; count of bases not matched to a gene: 7. The CDR3 totals 16 residues. Study-wide results and caveats: Immune exposure information comprised only CMV serostatus.

This clone has only a few counts. The antigen is not known. The gene calls are TRBV10-3 and TRBJ1-5, with 7 bases identical to TRBD1. The source material was PBMCs. The TCR comes from a male donor in good health and CMV-seronegative. Here the CDR3 DNA reads TGTGCCATCAGTGAGTCCCCCACAGGGGCGGATCAGCCCCAGCATTTT. It translates to CAISESPTGADQPQHF.